This T cell receptor beta chain is drawn from a study of cytomegalovirus exposure and HLA in healthy donors. The trim removed 6 bases at V and 4 bases at J, leaving 5 bases unmatched. Per germline, CDR1 KGHSH and CDR2 LQKENI. The CDR3 length is 14 residues. Profiled with immunoSEQ multiplex PCR; TCRdb holds only in-frame clones, not every one. The sample contains hundreds of thousands of clones, 86% of which appear only once. Sample: PBMCs. The receptor was isolated from a woman aged 18 to 35 in good health and CMV-seronegative. The chain employs TRBV18 and TRBJ2-3; 9 nucleotides line up with TRBD1. CDR3 protein: CASSLQGAPDTQYF. The CDR3 DNA reads TGTGCCAGCTCCCTACAGGGGGCTCCAGATACGCAGTATTTT. The whole variable domain, filled in from reference TRBV18 and TRBJ2-3, reads NAGVMQNPRHLVRRRGQEARLRCSPMKGHSHVYWYRQLPEEGLKFMVYLQKENIIDESGMPKERFSAEFPKEGPSILRIQQVVRGDSAAYFCASSLQGAPDTQYFGPGTRLTVL.